The 16 T cell receptor beta chains reported below all come from one sample, sequenced in a study of molecular identifiers for immune sequencing clone quantification (dated by TCRdb to the late 2010s). The library was obtained by PCR. TCRdb lists the instrument as Illumina HiSeq 4000. TCRdb itself trimmed the public reads at Q25 with fastp, ran MiXCR and retained productive beta chains. Rows merge per CDR3 protein into single entries with the most common DNA and genes. Across this sample there are about 6,100 distinct CDR3 sequences, with less than 20% seen only once. Clones ranked in the top ten supply 2% to 3% of the sample. The sample consisted of naive CD8+ T cells from blood, with Jurkat cell RNA spiked in. The cell subset or site tag for this specimen amounts to: FACS-sorted CD8+CD4-CCR7+CD45RA+ naive T cells. Receptors were obtained from a human donor in good health. Some libraries in this study had Jurkat cell RNA spiked in.

Sample share makes this clonotype medium-sized. This sequence joins TRBV2 and TRBJ2-3; TRBD2 might be the D (7 bases). This CDR3 spans 15 amino acids. CDR1 SNHLY and CDR2 FYNNEI come from the germline V gene. Trimming took 3 bases from V and 0 from J, leaving 10 bases between them. This CDR3 reads CASSEGGASTDTQYF. The CDR3 nucleotides are TGTGCCAGCAGTGAGGGGGGGGCTAGCACAGATACGCAGTATTTT.

By share, this clonotype counts as medium-sized. The chain has TRBV9 and TRBJ2-3; D possibly corresponds to TRBD2 (5 bases). Per the germline V gene, CDR1 is SGDLS and CDR2 is YYNGEE. The CDR3 runs 15 residues. The V end lost 0 bases, the J end lost 3 bases, and 11 bases lay between the germline ends. CDR3 sequence reads: CASSVEEGTTDTQYF. As DNA, the CDR3 is TGTGCCAGCAGCGTAGAAGAGGGTACGACAGATACGCAGTATTTT.

By sample share, this clonotype is medium-sized. This chain connects TRBV19 to TRBJ2-3; D gene unclear. Germline CDR1 and CDR2: LNHDA and SQIVND (reference sequence). The CDR3 has 12 residues. Trimming left V 10 bases short and J 0 bases short, with 8 bases between. The CDR3, as DNA: TGTGCCACTGAGACTAGCACAGATACGCAGTATTTT. Translation gives CATETSTDTQYF.

Relative to its sample, this clonotype is medium-sized. The chain is built from TRBV29-1 and TRBJ2-3, with D unclear. The germline CDR1 and CDR2 sequences are SQVTM and ANQGSEA. The CDR3 runs to 11 residues. Trimming took 6 bases from V and 6 from J, leaving 10 bases between them. The CDR3 sequence is CSVRARDTQYF. CDR3 DNA: TGCAGCGTAAGAGCCCGTGATACGCAGTATTTT.

Sample share makes this clonotype medium-sized (0.01 to 0.1%). The V call is TRBV7-6, the J call TRBJ2-3, with unresolved D. The CDR3 spans 13 residues. V was clipped by 4 bases and J by 0 bases, with 5 bases between them. Germline V lookup: CDR1 SGHVS, CDR2 FNYEAQ. CDR3 amino acids: CASSSTSTDTQYF. The DNA of the CDR3 is TGTGCCAGCAGCTCAACTAGCACAGATACGCAGTATTTT.

This clonotype has just a few counts. A much larger clone lies one base from this, so it may be a read error. V usage is TRBV5-1 and J usage is TRBJ2-3; TRBD2 matches at 13 bases. This CDR3 contains 18 residues. Germline V CDR1 and CDR2: SGHRS, YFSETQ. Losses at the gene ends were 7 bases for V and 0 bases for J; bases not matched to a gene: 11. This chain's CDR3 is CASRWGLAGTFSTDTQYF. The CDR3 DNA sequence: TGCGCCAGCCGCTGGGGACTAGCGGGGACCTTTAGCACAGATACGCAGTATTTT.

In this sample, this clonotype is medium-sized. The chain employs TRBV4-3 and TRBJ1-1; no reliable D call. Germline assignment: CDR1 LGHNA and CDR2 YSLEER. V was clipped by 0 bases and J by 6 bases, with 11 bases between them. The CDR3 is 14 residues long. This CDR3 is CASSQEEWSSEAFF. The CDR3 bases are TGCGCCAGCAGCCAAGAAGAGTGGAGTTCTGAAGCTTTCTTT.

Points on this clonotype: Being one base from a much bigger clone, this may be a read error. The chain combines TRBV7-9 with TRBJ2-3; D not certain. The end of the DNA aligns better with TRBJ1-5, so the J call may be wrong. This CDR3 region has 13 residues. The germline gives CDR1 SEHNR, CDR2 FQNEAQ (reference sequence). This CDR3 reads CASSSSGGDTQHF. DNA for the CDR3: TGTGCCAGCAGCTCTAGCGGAGGAGATACGCAGCATTTT.

This clonotype came up many times. This may come from a read error, since a much larger clone is one base off. This rearrangement joins TRBV29-1 to TRBJ2-1; D is unclear. This CDR3 region has 12 residues. Germline lookup yields CDR1 SQVTM and CDR2 ANQGSEA. Trimming cost V 1 base and J 6 bases, with 7 bases left between them. The DNA of the CDR3 is TGCAGCGTTGAAGGAACCTGCAATGAGCAGTTCTTC. Its translation is CSVEGTCNEQFF.

This clonotype is medium-sized (0.01 to 0.1%) within its sample. The chain combines TRBV7-9 with TRBJ2-7; tentatively, D is TRBD1 (6 bases). Germline V gene lookup returns CDR1 SEHNR and CDR2 FQNEAQ (reference sequence). The V and J ends lost 10 bases and 0 bases respectively, with 10 bases between them. This CDR3 spans 12 amino acids. Here the CDR3 reads CATGVSSYEQYF. In nucleotides, the CDR3 is TGTGCCACAGGGGTTAGCTCCTACGAGCAGTACTTC.

Judged by abundance, this clonotype is medium-sized. The chain employs TRBV11-2 and TRBJ2-1; D possibly matches TRBD1 or TRBD2 (5 bases each). With 0 bases removed from V and 0 bases from J, the gap between germline ends came to 12 bases. Germline CDR1 SGHAT, CDR2 FQNNGV. The CDR3 totals 17 residues. DNA for the CDR3: TGTGCCAGCAGCTTAGACGTGGGACGGGCCTCCTACAATGAGCAGTTCTTC. Translated, it gives CASSLDVGRASYNEQFF.

In the case of this clonotype: Possible read error: a much larger clone is one base away. This sequence joins TRBV7-9 and TRBJ2-5; D is unresolved. The germline gives CDR1 SEHNR, CDR2 FQNEAQ (reference sequence). This CDR3 spans 16 amino acids. CDR3 nucleotide sequence: TGTGCCAGCAGCTTAGGATTAGGGTCCGGTGGAGAGACCCTGTACTTC. It encodes CASSLGLGSGGETLYF.

The chain couples TRBV5-6 to TRBJ2-7; D gene unclear. Per the germline V gene, CDR1 is SGHDT and CDR2 is YYEEEE. The CDR3 loop spans 14 amino acids. V was clipped by 0 bases and J by 5 bases, with 12 bases between them. The chain's CDR3 is CASSLVATPDEQYF. Here the CDR3 DNA reads TGTGCCAGCAGCTTGGTGGCCACCCCAGACGAGCAGTACTTC.

This clonotype is medium-sized in the sample. The chain couples TRBV20-1 to TRBJ2-7; D not resolved. Trimming shortened V by 3 bases and J by 4 bases, and 13 bases separated the two germline ends. Germline CDR1 is DFQATT and CDR2 is SNEGSKA (reference sequence). The CDR3 covers 13 residues. DNA for the CDR3: TGCAGTGCTAGCCACCTCAGCAGATACGAGCAGTACTTC. Residues: CSASHLSRYEQYF.

By its share, this clonotype is medium-sized. The rearrangement uses TRBV6-6 and TRBJ2-3; 7 bases are shared with TRBD2. Germline V gene lookup returns CDR1 MNHNY and CDR2 SVGAGI (reference sequence). The ends lost 6 bases at V and 0 bases at J; junction bases unmatched: 9. CDR3 size: 16 residues. CDR3 bases: TGTGCCAGCAGCCCGTGGGGGGGTACTAGCACAGATACGCAGTATTTT. Its translation: CASSPWGGTSTDTQYF.

This clonotype is categorized as medium-sized. The chain joins TRBV6-5 to TRBJ2-7; 14 nucleotides match TRBD2. The ends lost 5 bases at V and 3 bases at J; junction bases unmatched: 12. Germline V CDR1 and CDR2: MNHEY, SVGAGI. CDR3 length equals 18 residues. CDR3 amino acids: CASSEEPWTSGGHYEQYF. DNA of the CDR3: TGTGCCAGCAGTGAGGAACCTTGGACTAGCGGGGGGCACTACGAGCAGTACTTC.